The 27 T cell receptor beta chains below all came from one sample that was sequenced in a study of blood T cell repertoires in COVID-19. Using immunoSEQ multiplex PCR, the repertoire was profiled, and TCRdb retains in-frame clones only, with some absent. The sample records tens of thousands of clones, 80% to 90% being singletons. Sequenced input: peripheral blood. The source of these receptors is a man aged 60 to 69 with acute or convalescent COVID-19.

CDR3 in DNA: TGTGCCAGCGAAAGAGTGGGCGGCAGGGGGAACACTGAAGCTTTCTTT. Translating gives CASERVGGRGNTEAFF. The chain joins TRBV28 to TRBJ1-1, with D possibly matching TRBD1 (6 bases). The CDR3 is made up of 16 amino acids. Per the germline V gene, CDR1 is MDHEN and CDR2 is SYDVKM. Trimming left V 8 bases short and J 1 base short, with 20 bases between.

The chain combines TRBV6-2 or TRBV6-3 with TRBJ2-4; D is uncertain. V lost 4 bases and J lost 4, with 14 bases in between. The CDR3 contains 15 residues. Germline loops: CDR1 MNHEY, CDR2 SVGEGT. The CDR3 DNA reads TGTGCCAGCAGTTCTGACACTGATCGAAAAAACATTCAGTACTTC. Translated, it gives CASSSDTDRKNIQYF.

This clone was detected a few times. J is TRBJ2-1 and V is TRBV4-2; 10 bases align to TRBD2. Trimming removed 0 bases from V and 4 bases from J; junction bases left unmatched: 6. Germline V gives CDR1 LGHNA, CDR2 YNFKEQ. The CDR3 consists of 17 residues. The CDR3 sequence is CASSQDPGTSVYNEQFF. The CDR3 DNA sequence: TGTGCCAGCAGCCAAGATCCCGGGACTAGCGTTTACAATGAGCAGTTCTTC.

The chain has TRBV2 and TRBJ1-1; 9 bases map to TRBD1. The CDR3 has 14 amino acids. V gave up 1 base and J gave up 5 bases; unmatched junction bases: 2. From germline, CDR1 is SNHLY and CDR2 FYNNEI. CDR3 DNA sequence: TGTGCCAGCAGTGAAGACAGGGGGCATACTGAAGCTTTCTTT. Translated: CASSEDRGHTEAFF. The complete variable domain, with remaining parts taken from reference TRBV2 and TRBJ1-1, reads EPEVTQTPSHQVTQMGQEVILRCVPISNHLYFYWYRQILGQKVEFLVSFYNNEISEKSEIFDDQFSVERPDGSNFTLKIRSTKLEDSAMYFCASSEDRGHTEAFFGQGTRLTVV.

V gene TRBV30 combines with J gene TRBJ1-3, with 7 nucleotides matching TRBD1. V dropped 3 bases and J dropped 2; count of bases not matched to a gene: 4. The CDR3 runs to 14 residues. CDR1 GTSNPN and CDR2 SVGIG come from the germline V gene (reference sequence). The CDR3 reads CAWRPGGPGNTIYF. In nucleotides, the CDR3 is TGTGCCTGGAGACCAGGGGGACCTGGAAACACCATATATTTT.

The chain uses TRBV5-1 and TRBJ1-6, with D possibly being TRBD1 (6 bases). V was cut by 5 bases and J by 8 bases, with 14 bases left in between. The length of the CDR3 is 14 residues. Germline loops: CDR1 SGHRS, CDR2 YFSETQ. CDR3 sequence reads: CASSRAGEYSPLHF. CDR3 coding DNA: TGCGCCAGCAGTCGGGCAGGGGAGTATTCACCCCTCCACTTT.

This chain joins TRBV19 and TRBJ1-6, with D perhaps matching TRBD1 (5 bases). The CDR3 spans 16 residues. CDR1 and CDR2 from the germline V gene are LNHDA and SQIVND (reference sequence). Trimming shortened V by 8 bases and J by 7 bases, and 21 bases separated the two germline ends. The chain's CDR3 is CASPPGFIRLNSPLHF. The CDR3 region has the DNA TGTGCCAGTCCCCCAGGGTTCATCCGATTAAATTCACCCCTCCACTTT.

V gene TRBV9 combines with J gene TRBJ1-6; 9 nucleotides match TRBD1. Germline V gene data show CDR1 as SGDLS and CDR2 as YYNGEE. This CDR3 comprises 15 residues. J gave up 10 bases and V 2 bases, and 7 bases lay outside the gene matches. CDR3 in amino acids: CASSVGTGTGSPLHF. In DNA form, the CDR3 reads TGTGCCAGCAGCGTTGGGACAGGGACAGGCTCACCCCTCCACTTT.

This chain connects TRBV2 to TRBJ2-4; 9 nucleotides agree with TRBD1. CDR3 length: 14 residues. Trimming at V came to 4 bases and at J to 5 bases, leaving 3 bases not matched to a gene. CDR1 SNHLY and CDR2 FYNNEI come from the germline V gene. DNA of the CDR3: TGTGCCAGCAGTGTGGACAGGGGCCAAAACATTCAGTACTTC. It is translated as CASSVDRGQNIQYF.

V is TRBV19 and J is TRBJ2-7, with TRBD1 as a possible D gene (6 bases). The CDR3 has 16 residues. Germline loops: CDR1 LNHDA, CDR2 SQIVND (reference sequence). V dropped 2 bases and J dropped 4 bases, with 18 bases sitting between them. CDR3 nucleotide sequence: TGTGCCAGTAGTATATCGGAAGGGACAAACTCATACGAGCAGTACTTC. This sequence encodes CASSISEGTNSYEQYF.

This sequence joins TRBV7-9 and TRBJ2-1, with a tentative D call TRBD1 (6 bases). The CDR3 extends over 13 amino acids. Germline V gene data show CDR1 as SEHNR and CDR2 as FQNEAQ (reference sequence). V dropped 5 bases and J dropped 11 bases, with 16 bases sitting between them. The CDR3 DNA is TGTGCCAGCAGCGGATGGACAGACAAAAAGCAGTTCTTC. Residues: CASSGWTDKKQFF.

The chain is built from TRBV7-9 and TRBJ1-2; 7 positions agree with TRBD1. Losses at the gene ends were 1 base for V and 6 bases for J; bases not matched to a gene: 2. CDR3 length: 13 amino acids. Germline V lookup: CDR1 SEHNR, CDR2 FQNEAQ (reference sequence). As DNA, the CDR3 is TGTGCCAGCAGCTTAGAGGGGGCAAATGGCTACACCTTC. As protein: CASSLEGANGYTF.

The chain employs TRBV6-5 and TRBJ2-3; a weak D match, TRBD2 (6 bases). CDR3 size: 15 residues. Germline CDR1 reads MNHEY; CDR2 reads SVGAGI. V gave up 2 bases and J gave up 0 bases, with 9 bases separating them. CDR3 coding DNA: TGTGCCAGCAGTTACGGGCGGGGAAGCACAGATACGCAGTATTTT. Protein product: CASSYGRGSTDTQYF.

V usage is TRBV30 and J usage is TRBJ2-2, with TRBD2 matching 10 bases. J lost 6 bases, V lost 2 bases, and 6 bases had no gene match. The CDR3 covers 15 residues. CDR1 and CDR2 (germline): GTSNPN, SVGIG (reference sequence). The CDR3 spells CAWSTSGGAPGELFF. CDR3 DNA: TGTGCCTGGAGTACAAGCGGGGGGGCTCCCGGGGAGCTGTTTTTT.

The V call is TRBV5-8, the J call TRBJ2-5; a weak D match, TRBD1 (6 bases). CDR3 length: 15 amino acids. Germline V gene sequence: CDR1 SGHTS, CDR2 YDEGEE. Trimming left V 4 bases short and J 2 bases short, with 15 bases between. The CDR3: CASSPLGQSQETQYF. The CDR3 coding sequence is TGTGCCAGCAGCCCCTTAGGACAGAGTCAAGAGACCCAGTACTTC.

This chain joins TRBV6-5 and TRBJ2-7; 8 bases agree with TRBD1. This CDR3 is 13 amino acids long. From germline, CDR1 is MNHEY and CDR2 SVGAGI. V lost 6 bases and J lost 1; bases outside the gene matches: 2. The CDR3: CASSRDRSYEQYF. The DNA of the CDR3 is TGTGCCAGCAGCCGGGACAGGTCCTACGAGCAGTACTTC.

This CDR3 reads CASSKDLSSKTGFIDEQFF. The CDR3 region has the DNA TGTGCCAGCAGCAAAGACTTATCTTCAAAGACGGGGTTTATCGATGAGCAGTTCTTC. V usage is TRBV21-1 and J usage is TRBJ2-1; the D call of TRBD2 is as the table states it, not checked on the DNA. TRBV21-1 is a known pseudogene. This CDR3 is built from 19 residues.

This clone was observed a few times. The chain combines TRBV24-1 with TRBJ1-5; D is unresolved. Germline V CDR1 and CDR2: KGHDR, SFDVKD. Trimming shortened V by 2 bases and J by 7 bases, and 8 bases separated the two germline ends. This CDR3 contains 13 residues. The chain's CDR3 is CATSDSMGQPQHF. CDR3 DNA sequence: TGTGCCACCAGTGATTCAATGGGCCAGCCCCAGCATTTT.

This clone was observed a handful of times. J is TRBJ1-3 and V is TRBV27; D gene uncertain. CDR3 size: 14 residues. V was clipped by 4 bases and J by 8 bases, with 15 bases between them. Per the germline V gene, CDR1 is MNHEY and CDR2 is SMNVEV (reference sequence). Here the CDR3 DNA reads TGTGCCAGCAGTTCCAACTTCCCCGGAGACACCATATATTTT. This sequence encodes CASSSNFPGDTIYF.

The V call is TRBV11-2, the J call TRBJ2-6; D is unresolved. There are 15 residues in the CDR3. Per germline, CDR1 SGHAT and CDR2 FQNNGV. V lost 7 bases, J lost 0 bases, and 10 bases lay in between. The CDR3 sequence: CASTPLNSGANVLTF. The CDR3 DNA reads as TGTGCCAGCACCCCACTTAACTCTGGGGCCAACGTCCTGACTTTC. The full variable domain, in which reference TRBV11-2 and TRBJ2-6 provide the parts outside the CDR3, is EAGVAQSPRYKIIEKRQSVAFWCNPISGHATLYWYQQILGQGPKLLIQFQNNGVVDDSQLPKDRFSAERLKGVDSTLKIQPAKLEDSAVYLCASTPLNSGANVLTFGAGSRLTVL.

The rearrangement uses TRBV12-3 or TRBV12-4 and TRBJ1-1, with TRBD1 matching 7 bases. The CDR3 loop spans 12 amino acids. Losses at the gene ends were 5 bases for V and 4 bases for J; bases not matched to a gene: 1. The CDR3 sequence: CASSAGGTEAFF. The CDR3 DNA reads as TGTGCCAGCAGTGCAGGGGGCACTGAAGCTTTCTTT.

The chain is built from TRBV27 and TRBJ2-2, with D perhaps TRBD1 (8 bases). V lost 6 bases, J lost 8 bases, and 16 bases lay in between. The CDR3 sequence is 14 residues long. Germline V gene data show CDR1 as MNHEY and CDR2 as SMNVEV (reference sequence). The CDR3 here is CASSTGGVRGELFF. CDR3 nucleotide sequence: TGTGCCAGCAGCACAGGGGGGGTCAGGGGGGAGCTGTTTTTT.

The V and J genes are TRBV10-3 and TRBJ1-3, with TRBD1 identical over 7 bases. The CDR3 totals 15 residues. The germline V gene encodes CDR1 ENHRY and CDR2 SYGVKD. With 3 bases clipped from V and 2 bases from J, the junction kept 4 bases outside the gene matches. CDR3 residues: CAISDRDRAGNTIYF. DNA of the CDR3: TGTGCCATCAGTGACCGTGACAGGGCTGGAAACACCATATATTTT.

The chain has TRBV5-5 and TRBJ2-6; possibly TRBD2 for D (6 bases). From germline, CDR1 is SGHKS and CDR2 YYEKEE (reference sequence). Trimming stripped 0 bases from V and 11 bases from J, with 12 bases between. The CDR3 is made up of 14 amino acids. This chain's CDR3 is CASSLAAGSDVLTF. In nucleotides, the CDR3 is TGTGCCAGCAGCTTGGCCGCGGGATCGGACGTCCTGACTTTC.

Note on this clone: At one end the junction does not follow the germline gene, possibly because of a read error. The V and J genes are TRBV6-1 and TRBJ2-7; 10 bases fit TRBD1. The length of the CDR3 is 15 residues. Germline V lookup: CDR1 MNHNS, CDR2 SASEGT. The DNA of the CDR3 is TGTGCCAGCAGCGAAGGGACAGGGGCCTCCTACGAGCAGTACTTC. This gives the protein CASSEGTGASYEQYF.

V usage is TRBV6-1 and J usage is TRBJ1-1, with D maybe TRBD1 (6 bases). CDR1 is MNHNS and CDR2 is SASEGT in the germline V gene. The CDR3 runs to 16 residues. V was trimmed by 3 bases and J by 6 bases, leaving 20 bases between them. CDR3 loop: CASSDPLRGKGSEAFF. DNA of the CDR3: TGTGCCAGCAGTGACCCCCTGAGGGGGAAAGGCTCTGAAGCTTTCTTT.

The chain's CDR3 is CASTRPGEGNQPQHF. The CDR3 DNA sequence: TGTGCCAGCACCCGGCCAGGGGAAGGCAATCAGCCCCAGCATTTT. J is TRBJ1-5 and V is TRBV25-1; D may be TRBD1 (6 bases). Looked up from germline, CDR1 is MGHDK and CDR2 is SYGVNS. This CDR3 has 15 amino acids. Trimming took 7 bases from V and 2 from J, leaving 15 bases between them.